This TCR beta chain was recorded in a study of cytomegalovirus exposure and HLA in healthy donors. Turning to the study itself: The roughly 130 validation repertoires, a later analysis reported, used the same platform as the 650 to 800 repertoires from the first cohort.

The CDR3 length is 14 residues. Trimming took off 1 base at V and 5 bases at J, with 12 bases between the two ends. CDR1 is SGHAT, CDR2 FQNNGV, per germline. Sequenced by immunoSEQ multiplex PCR; TCRdb stores in-frame clones only, minus some. The data show about 330,000 clones, with 87% seen just once and over 1% held by the top ten. Worth noting for this clone: Its antigen is still unknown.

Study results and caveats: Specificity for CMV antigens was confirmed in vitro for a few of the CMV-associated chains. The study found most TCR sequences rare, yet found some public TCRs in many donors.

The sequenced sample consisted of PBMCs. V is TRBV11-2 and J is TRBJ2-7; D gene ambiguous. This receptor was taken from a woman in her 30s in good health and CMV-seropositive. CDR3 residues: CASSLVLYSDEQYF. CDR3 nucleotides: TGTGCCAGCAGCTTAGTTCTTTACAGCGACGAGCAGTACTTC.